A selection of T cell receptor beta chains follows, all from one sample in a study of CD4 T cells in relation to SARS-CoV-2 and coronaviruses. The method was immunoSEQ multiplex PCR; TCRdb's version includes in-frame clones alone and lacks a portion of them. The sample holds about 36,000 clones, 77% seen once. Their antigen targets remain unknown. Sequenced: memory CD4+ T cells from PBMCs, cultured in vitro. Every receptor here comes from an adult with COVID-19. Each CDR3 is given with its conserved first and last residue. D genes are given only for firm matches. Where a row states a size, it is once, few, many or the class of an expanded clone; other rows omit it.

CDR3nt: TGCGCCAGCAGCTTGGCCCCTGCAACAGCCCCCTCTGGCTACACCTTC; CDR3aa: CASSLAPATAPSGYTF; abundance: -; d_gene: -; j_gene: TRBJ1-2; v_gene: TRBV5-1
CDR3nt: TGTGCCAGCAGCTTGCAGACGAACACTGAAGCTTTCTTT; CDR3aa: CASSLQTNTEAFF; abundance: -; d_gene: -; j_gene: TRBJ1-1; v_gene: TRBV5-4
CDR3nt: TGTGCCAGCAGACCCATCTACAGCCTACTCAATCAGCCCCAGCATTTT; CDR3aa: CASRPIYSLLNQPQHF; abundance: -; d_gene: -; j_gene: TRBJ1-5; v_gene: TRBV27
CDR3nt: TGTGCCAGCAGCCAAACAGGGAACATTCAGTACTTC; CDR3aa: CASSQTGNIQYF; abundance: -; d_gene: -; j_gene: TRBJ2-4; v_gene: TRBV6-5
CDR3nt: TGCAGCGTTGAAACTCAGCAGAACACTGAAGCTTTCTTT; CDR3aa: CSVETQQNTEAFF; abundance: few; d_gene: -; j_gene: TRBJ1-1; v_gene: TRBV29-1
CDR3nt: TGTGCCAGCAGTTTACCCAGGGTAGGCACTGAAGCTTTCTTT; CDR3aa: CASSLPRVGTEAFF; abundance: -; d_gene: -; j_gene: TRBJ1-1; v_gene: TRBV28
CDR3nt: TGTGCCATCTCGAACACGGCGGAACTGTTTTTT; CDR3aa: CAISNTAELFF; abundance: -; d_gene: -; j_gene: TRBJ1-4; v_gene: TRBV28
CDR3nt: TGTGCCAGTAGTCTGGATGGCACAGATACGCAGTATTTT; CDR3aa: CASSLDGTDTQYF; abundance: -; d_gene: -; j_gene: TRBJ2-3; v_gene: TRBV9
CDR3nt: TGTGCCAGCAGCCCCCAAGGTTCGCCGGGAGCGGCGGGTCAGCAGTTCTTC; CDR3aa: CASSPQGSPGAAGQQFF; abundance: -; d_gene: -; j_gene: TRBJ2-1; v_gene: TRBV7-3
CDR3nt: TGCGCCAGCAGCCACGTAGACGACGGGGAGCTGTTTTTT; CDR3aa: CASSHVDDGELFF; abundance: -; d_gene: -; j_gene: TRBJ2-2; v_gene: TRBV4-1
CDR3nt: TGTGCCAGCAGCATAGAGGGGGGGACAGGGAGTACGGAGCAGTACTTC; CDR3aa: CASSIEGGTGSTEQYF; abundance: large; d_gene: TRBD1; j_gene: TRBJ2-7; v_gene: TRBV11-2
CDR3nt: TGTGCCAGCAGCTCATACAGGGGCACAGTGGGGGAGCTGTTTTTT; CDR3aa: CASSSYRGTVGELFF; abundance: -; d_gene: TRBD1; j_gene: TRBJ2-2; v_gene: TRBV5-8
CDR3nt: TGTGCCAGCAGCGCTTTGGGGACCCAGTACTTC; CDR3aa: CASSALGTQYF; abundance: -; d_gene: -; j_gene: TRBJ2-5; v_gene: TRBV7-2
CDR3nt: TGTGCCAGCTCATCATTTCTGGTGTTGGGGGACACTGAAGCTTTCTTT; CDR3aa: CASSSFLVLGDTEAFF; abundance: -; d_gene: -; j_gene: TRBJ1-1; v_gene: TRBV18
CDR3nt: TGTGCCAGCAGTGAGACAGAGTACCAGCCCCAGCATTTT; CDR3aa: CASSETEYQPQHF; abundance: -; d_gene: -; j_gene: TRBJ1-5; v_gene: TRBV28
CDR3nt: TGTGCCAGCAGTTACGCACAGGGGGGATCACCCCTCCACTTT; CDR3aa: CASSYAQGGSPLHF; abundance: -; d_gene: TRBD1; j_gene: TRBJ1-6; v_gene: TRBV6-2/TRBV6-3
CDR3nt: TGCGCCAGCAGCTTGGATCCAGGGGGGAGGAACACTGAAGCTTTCTTT; CDR3aa: CASSLDPGGRNTEAFF; abundance: -; d_gene: TRBD1; j_gene: TRBJ1-1; v_gene: TRBV5-1
CDR3nt: TGTGCCAGCAGGGGGAGTTTGGTCGGCTACACCTTC; CDR3aa: CASRGSLVGYTF; abundance: few; d_gene: -; j_gene: TRBJ1-2; v_gene: TRBV27
CDR3nt: TGTGCCAGTAGTCCACCCGGGCCAACAGCCGCAACTAATGAAAAACTGTTTTTT; CDR3aa: CASSPPGPTAATNEKLFF; abundance: -; d_gene: -; j_gene: TRBJ1-4; v_gene: TRBV19
CDR3nt: TGCGCCAGCAGCTTCCGGGCCACAGGGAAGGGAGAGACCCAGTACTTC; CDR3aa: CASSFRATGKGETQYF; abundance: -; d_gene: -; j_gene: TRBJ2-5; v_gene: TRBV5-1
CDR3nt: TGTGCCAGCTCATCGCAAAAGGGTCAGCCCCAGCATTTT; CDR3aa: CASSSQKGQPQHF; abundance: -; d_gene: -; j_gene: TRBJ1-5; v_gene: TRBV18
CDR3nt: TGTGCCAGCAGTTTACGCCCCCAGGGGGCCAACACCGGGGAGCTGTTTTTT; CDR3aa: CASSLRPQGANTGELFF; abundance: -; d_gene: TRBD1; j_gene: TRBJ2-2; v_gene: TRBV27
CDR3nt: TGCGCCAGCAGCTTGGCGGGGGGAGTCCAAGAGACCCAGTACTTC; CDR3aa: CASSLAGGVQETQYF; abundance: -; d_gene: TRBD2; j_gene: TRBJ2-5; v_gene: TRBV5-1
CDR3nt: TGTGCCAGCTCACAAATTGGACAGGATTACGAGCAGTACTTC; CDR3aa: CASSQIGQDYEQYF; abundance: -; d_gene: TRBD1; j_gene: TRBJ2-7; v_gene: TRBV18
CDR3nt: TGTGCCAGTATGAGGTATGGGGGGCGAGGCAATCAGCCCCAGCATTTT; CDR3aa: CASMRYGGRGNQPQHF; abundance: few; d_gene: -; j_gene: TRBJ1-5; v_gene: TRBV19
CDR3nt: TGTGCCTGGATGCCGGACAGGCTTAACTACGAGCAGTACTTC; CDR3aa: CAWMPDRLNYEQYF; abundance: once; d_gene: TRBD1; j_gene: TRBJ2-7; v_gene: TRBV30
CDR3nt: TGTGCCAGCAGCTTAGGACGAGGGGGCGGGAGAGAGACCCAGTACTTC; CDR3aa: CASSLGRGGGRETQYF; abundance: -; d_gene: -; j_gene: TRBJ2-5; v_gene: TRBV7-9
CDR3nt: TGCAGTGCTAGTTCGGAGTGGAATCAGCCCCAGCATTTT; CDR3aa: CSASSEWNQPQHF; abundance: -; d_gene: -; j_gene: TRBJ1-5; v_gene: TRBV20-1
CDR3nt: TGTGCCTGGAGTGTACTACGAGGCTATGGCTACACCTTC; CDR3aa: CAWSVLRGYGYTF; abundance: -; d_gene: -; j_gene: TRBJ1-2; v_gene: TRBV30
CDR3nt: TGCGCCAGCTCCGGAGGGGTCACAGATACGCAGTATTTT; CDR3aa: CASSGGVTDTQYF; abundance: -; d_gene: -; j_gene: TRBJ2-3; v_gene: TRBV5-1
CDR3nt: TGTGCCAGCAGCTGGCTTGGCGGGAGGACCTCCTACGAGCAGTACTTC; CDR3aa: CASSWLGGRTSYEQYF; abundance: -; d_gene: TRBD2; j_gene: TRBJ2-7; v_gene: TRBV11-2
CDR3nt: TGTGCCAGCAGCTCACCGGGACTAGCGGGAGTTTACTTC; CDR3aa: CASSSPGLAGVYF; abundance: -; d_gene: TRBD2; j_gene: TRBJ2-7; v_gene: TRBV7-8
CDR3nt: TGTGCCAGCGGTCGGTGGGAGGAGTACAATGAGCAGTTCTTC; CDR3aa: CASGRWEEYNEQFF; abundance: -; d_gene: -; j_gene: TRBJ2-1; v_gene: TRBV6-5
CDR3nt: TGTGCCAGCAGCGAAAGACGGACTCTTCTTTCAGATACGCAGTATTTT; CDR3aa: CASSERRTLLSDTQYF; abundance: -; d_gene: -; j_gene: TRBJ2-3; v_gene: TRBV9
CDR3nt: TGTGCCAGCAGGTCGCAGGGGACTGTGAACACTGAAGCTTTCTTT; CDR3aa: CASRSQGTVNTEAFF; abundance: -; d_gene: -; j_gene: TRBJ1-1; v_gene: TRBV6-5
CDR3nt: TGTGCCATCAGTGAGTACAGCGGATACTACGAGCAGTACTTC; CDR3aa: CAISEYSGYYEQYF; abundance: few; d_gene: -; j_gene: TRBJ2-7; v_gene: TRBV10-3
CDR3nt: TGTGCCAGCAGCTTGGCGGGAGGGCTGAGTGAGCAGTACTTC; CDR3aa: CASSLAGGLSEQYF; abundance: -; d_gene: TRBD2; j_gene: TRBJ2-7; v_gene: TRBV5-4
CDR3nt: TGTGCCATCAGTGAGTCGACTAGCGGGATAGCCAAAAACATTCAGTACTTC; CDR3aa: CAISESTSGIAKNIQYF; abundance: -; d_gene: TRBD2; j_gene: TRBJ2-4; v_gene: TRBV10-3
CDR3nt: TGTGCCAGCAGTATTTTATCGGGACATCGGTTGAATCAGCCCCAGCATTTT; CDR3aa: CASSILSGHRLNQPQHF; abundance: -; d_gene: -; j_gene: TRBJ1-5; v_gene: TRBV28